This TCR beta chain was sequenced for a study of identifying expanded T cells in peripheral blood. During the collection period, no donor immune events like infections were recorded. This clone came up a few times. Its antigen is undetermined. Libraries were prepared by immunoSEQ multiplex PCR; TCRdb keeps only in-frame clonotypes and omits some of them. The sample holds about 130,000 clones, about 86% seen once. Germline V gene lookup returns CDR1 SGHRS and CDR2 YFSETQ. V was trimmed by 2 bases and J by 5 bases, leaving 11 bases between them. The CDR3 runs to 15 residues. General study findings and limits: Variance in clone template counts between approximately 2-week samples significantly increased with total template count across all healthy donors. Technical replicates showed around 1.2 changed clones; two weeks approximately 15; four weeks 19.

What was sequenced was blood. The rearrangement joins TRBV5-1 to TRBJ1-6; D is unresolved. The TCR comes from a person between 18 and 75 years old in good health. This chain's CDR3 is CASSFSAGHNSPLHF. The CDR3 nucleotides are TGCGCCAGCAGCTTTTCGGCAGGCCATAATTCACCCCTCCACTTT. Drawing the rest from reference TRBV5-1 and TRBJ1-6, the complete variable domain is KAGVTQTPRYLIKTRGQQVTLSCSPISGHRSVSWYQQTPGQGLQFLFEYFSETQRNKGNFPGRFSGRQFSNSRSEMNVSTLELGDSALYLCASSFSAGHNSPLHFGNGTRLTVT.